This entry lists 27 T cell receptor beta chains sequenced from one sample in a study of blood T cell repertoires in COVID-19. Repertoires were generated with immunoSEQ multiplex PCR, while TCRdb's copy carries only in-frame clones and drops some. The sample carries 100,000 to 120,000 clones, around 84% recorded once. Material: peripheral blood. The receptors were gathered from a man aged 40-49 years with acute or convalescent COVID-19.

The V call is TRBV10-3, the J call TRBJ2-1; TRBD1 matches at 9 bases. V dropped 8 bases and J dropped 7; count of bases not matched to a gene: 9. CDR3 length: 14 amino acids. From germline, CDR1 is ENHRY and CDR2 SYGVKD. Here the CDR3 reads CAIAGTGWGNEQFF. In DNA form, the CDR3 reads TGTGCCATCGCCGGGACAGGGTGGGGGAATGAGCAGTTCTTC.

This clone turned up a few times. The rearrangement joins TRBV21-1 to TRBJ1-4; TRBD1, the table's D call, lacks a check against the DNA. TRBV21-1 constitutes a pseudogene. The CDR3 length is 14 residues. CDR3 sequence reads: CASSNRDSNEKLFF. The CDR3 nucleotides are TGTGCCAGCAGCAACCGGGACAGTAATGAAAAACTGTTTTTT.

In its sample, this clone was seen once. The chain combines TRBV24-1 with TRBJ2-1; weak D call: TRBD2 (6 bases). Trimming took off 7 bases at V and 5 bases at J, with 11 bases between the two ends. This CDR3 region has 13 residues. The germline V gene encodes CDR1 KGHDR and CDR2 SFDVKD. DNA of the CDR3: TGTGCCACCAGCCGCCCGGGGGACAATGAGCAGTTCTTC. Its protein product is CATSRPGDNEQFF.

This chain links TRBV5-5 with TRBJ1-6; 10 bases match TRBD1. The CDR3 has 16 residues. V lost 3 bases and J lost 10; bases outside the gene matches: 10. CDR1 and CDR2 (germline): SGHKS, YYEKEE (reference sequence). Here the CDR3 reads CASSSGGQGLGSPLHF. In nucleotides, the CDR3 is TGTGCCAGCAGCTCAGGGGGACAGGGGCTCGGCTCACCCCTCCACTTT.

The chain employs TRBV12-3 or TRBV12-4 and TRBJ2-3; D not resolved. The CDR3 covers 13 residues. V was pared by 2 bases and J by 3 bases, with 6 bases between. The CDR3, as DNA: TGTGCCAGCAGTTTAATGTTAACAGATACGCAGTATTTT. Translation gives CASSLMLTDTQYF.

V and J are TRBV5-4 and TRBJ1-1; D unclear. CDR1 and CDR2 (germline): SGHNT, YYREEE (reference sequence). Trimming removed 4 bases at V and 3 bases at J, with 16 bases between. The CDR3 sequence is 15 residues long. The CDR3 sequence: CASSGEGRWDTEAFF. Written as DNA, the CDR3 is TGTGCCAGCAGCGGCGAAGGGAGGTGGGACACTGAAGCTTTCTTT.

CDR3 amino acids: CASSYSFTGELFF. CDR3 DNA sequence: TGTGCCAGCAGTTACTCCTTCACCGGGGAGCTGTTTTTT. The chain recombines TRBV11-1 with TRBJ2-2; D unclear. Looked up from germline, CDR1 is SGHAT and CDR2 is FQDESV (reference sequence). The CDR3 extends over 13 amino acids. Trimming took off 6 bases at V and 4 bases at J, with 9 bases between the two ends.

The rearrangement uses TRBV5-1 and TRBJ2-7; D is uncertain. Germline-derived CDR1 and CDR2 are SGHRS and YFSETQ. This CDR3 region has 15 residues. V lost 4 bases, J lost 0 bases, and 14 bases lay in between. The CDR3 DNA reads TGCGCCAGCAGCCTAGATAGCCCAACCTCCTACGAGCAGTACTTC. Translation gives CASSLDSPTSYEQYF.

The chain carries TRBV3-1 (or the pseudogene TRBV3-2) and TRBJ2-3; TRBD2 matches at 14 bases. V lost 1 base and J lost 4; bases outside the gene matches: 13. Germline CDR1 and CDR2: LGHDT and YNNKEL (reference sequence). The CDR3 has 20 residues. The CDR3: CASSQGLTGTSGGRADTQYF. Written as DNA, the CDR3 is TGTGCCAGCAGCCAAGGGCTTACCGGGACTAGCGGGGGTAGGGCAGATACGCAGTATTTT.

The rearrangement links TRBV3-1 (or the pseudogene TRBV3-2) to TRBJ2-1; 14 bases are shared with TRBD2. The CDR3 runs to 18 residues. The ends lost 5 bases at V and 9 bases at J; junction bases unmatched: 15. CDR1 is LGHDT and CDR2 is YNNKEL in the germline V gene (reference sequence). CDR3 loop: CASSGRTSGGSGPVEQFF. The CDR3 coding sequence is TGTGCCAGCAGCGGACGGACTAGCGGGGGGTCTGGGCCGGTTGAGCAGTTCTTC.

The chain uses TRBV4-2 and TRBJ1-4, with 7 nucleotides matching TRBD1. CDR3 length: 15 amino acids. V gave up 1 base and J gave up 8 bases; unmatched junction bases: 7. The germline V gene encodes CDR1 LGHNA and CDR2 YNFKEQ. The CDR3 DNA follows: TGTGCCAGCAGCCAAGTACAGGGGAGGAAGGAAAAACTGTTTTTT. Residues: CASSQVQGRKEKLFF.

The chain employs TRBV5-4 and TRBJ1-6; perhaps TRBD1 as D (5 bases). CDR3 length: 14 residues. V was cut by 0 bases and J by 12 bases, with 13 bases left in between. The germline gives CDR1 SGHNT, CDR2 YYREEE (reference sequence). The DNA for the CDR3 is TGTGCCAGCAGCTTGGATCAGGGCGGGGGACCCCTCCACTTT. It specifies CASSLDQGGGPLHF.

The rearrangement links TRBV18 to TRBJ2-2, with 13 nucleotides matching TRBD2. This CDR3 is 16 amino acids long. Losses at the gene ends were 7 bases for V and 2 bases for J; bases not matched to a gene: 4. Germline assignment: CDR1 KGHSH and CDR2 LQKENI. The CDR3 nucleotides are TGTGCCAGCTTCGGACTAGCGGGGGCAAACACCGGGGAGCTGTTTTTT. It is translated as CASFGLAGANTGELFF.

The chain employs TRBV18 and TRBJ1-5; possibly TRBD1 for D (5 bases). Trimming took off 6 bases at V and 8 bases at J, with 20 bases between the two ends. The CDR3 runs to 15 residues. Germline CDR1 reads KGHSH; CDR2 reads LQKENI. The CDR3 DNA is TGTGCCAGCTCGCCTGAATACAGGCTACGGGAGCCCCAGCATTTT. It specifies CASSPEYRLREPQHF.

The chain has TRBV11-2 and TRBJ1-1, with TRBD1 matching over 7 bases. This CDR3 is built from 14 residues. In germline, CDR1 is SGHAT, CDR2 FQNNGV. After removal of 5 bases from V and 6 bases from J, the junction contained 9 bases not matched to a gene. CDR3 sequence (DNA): TGTGCCAGCAGCGTAACAGGGGTTGGCTCTGAAGCTTTCTTT. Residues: CASSVTGVGSEAFF.

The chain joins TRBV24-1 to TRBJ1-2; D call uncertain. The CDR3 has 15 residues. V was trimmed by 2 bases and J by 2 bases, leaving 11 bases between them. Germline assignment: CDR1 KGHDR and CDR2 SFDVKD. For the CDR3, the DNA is TGTGCCACCAGTGATTCGCGGACGGGAAACTATGGCTACACCTTC. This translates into CATSDSRTGNYGYTF.

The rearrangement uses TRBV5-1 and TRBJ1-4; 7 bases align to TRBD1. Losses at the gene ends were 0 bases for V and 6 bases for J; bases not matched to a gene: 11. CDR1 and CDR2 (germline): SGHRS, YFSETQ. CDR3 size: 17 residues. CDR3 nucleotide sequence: TGCGCCAGCAGCTTGGGACTTACAGGGGATACGGATGAAAAACTGTTTTTT. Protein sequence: CASSLGLTGDTDEKLFF. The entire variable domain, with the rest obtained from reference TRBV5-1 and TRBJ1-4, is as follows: KAGVTQTPRYLIKTRGQQVTLSCSPISGHRSVSWYQQTPGQGLQFLFEYFSETQRNKGNFPGRFSGRQFSNSRSEMNVSTLELGDSALYLCASSLGLTGDTDEKLFFGSGTQLSVL.

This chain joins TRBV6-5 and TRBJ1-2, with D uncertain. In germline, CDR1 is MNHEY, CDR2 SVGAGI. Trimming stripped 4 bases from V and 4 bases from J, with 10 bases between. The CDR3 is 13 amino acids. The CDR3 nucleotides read TGTGCCAGCAGTTCGCCGGGAGGCTATGGCTACACCTTC. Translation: CASSSPGGYGYTF.

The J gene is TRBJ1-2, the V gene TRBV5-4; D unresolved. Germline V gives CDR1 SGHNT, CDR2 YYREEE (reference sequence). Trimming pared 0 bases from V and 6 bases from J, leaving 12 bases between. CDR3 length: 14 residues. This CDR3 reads CASSLGRSSNGYTF. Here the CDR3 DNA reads TGTGCCAGCAGCTTGGGCAGAAGTTCCAATGGCTACACCTTC.

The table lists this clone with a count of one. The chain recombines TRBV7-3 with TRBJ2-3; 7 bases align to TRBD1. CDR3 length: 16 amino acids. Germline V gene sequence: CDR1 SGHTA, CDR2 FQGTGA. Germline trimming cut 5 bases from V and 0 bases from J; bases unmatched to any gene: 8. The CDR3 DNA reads TGTGCCAGCAGCCGAACAGGGGTCCCTAGCACAGATACGCAGTATTTT. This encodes CASSRTGVPSTDTQYF. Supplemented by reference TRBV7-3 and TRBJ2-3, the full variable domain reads GAGVSQTPSNKVTEKGKYVELRCDPISGHTALYWYRQSLGQGPEFLIYFQGTGAADDSGLPNDRFFAVRPEGSVSTLKIQRTERGDSAVYLCASSRTGVPSTDTQYFGPGTRLTVL.

Written as DNA, the CDR3 is TGTGCCAGTAGTATTGGGGGCTACAGCACCTACGAGCAGTACTTC. Its translation is CASSIGGYSTYEQYF. The chain couples TRBV19 to TRBJ2-7, with D perhaps TRBD1 (6 bases). The CDR3 is 15 residues long. Looked up from germline, CDR1 is LNHDA and CDR2 is SQIVND (reference sequence). V lost 3 bases and J 2 bases, leaving 14 bases between the germline ends.

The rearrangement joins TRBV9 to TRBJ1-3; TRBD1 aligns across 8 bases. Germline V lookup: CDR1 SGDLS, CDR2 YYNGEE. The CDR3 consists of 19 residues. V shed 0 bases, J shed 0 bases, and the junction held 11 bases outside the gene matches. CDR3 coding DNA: TGTGCCAGCAGCGTAGCCAATTTGGGACAGGCAAGCTCTGGAAACACCATATATTTT. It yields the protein CASSVANLGQASSGNTIYF.

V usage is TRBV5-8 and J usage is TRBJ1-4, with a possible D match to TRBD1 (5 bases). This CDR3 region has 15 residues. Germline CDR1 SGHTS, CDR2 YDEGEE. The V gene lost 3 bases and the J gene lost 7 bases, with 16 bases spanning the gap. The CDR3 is CASSSWSGLGEKLFF. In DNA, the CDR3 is TGTGCCAGCAGCTCTTGGTCAGGGCTTGGTGAAAAACTGTTTTTT.

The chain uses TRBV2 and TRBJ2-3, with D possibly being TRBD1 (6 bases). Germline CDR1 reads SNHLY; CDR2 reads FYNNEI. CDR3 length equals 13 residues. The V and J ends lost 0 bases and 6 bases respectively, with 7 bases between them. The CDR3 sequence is CASSEARGDTQYF. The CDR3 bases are TGTGCCAGCAGTGAAGCGAGGGGGGATACGCAGTATTTT.

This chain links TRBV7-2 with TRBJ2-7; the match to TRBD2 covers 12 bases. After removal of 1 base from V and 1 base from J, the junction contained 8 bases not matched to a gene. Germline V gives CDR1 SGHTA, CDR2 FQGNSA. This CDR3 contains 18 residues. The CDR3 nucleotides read TGTGCCAGCAGCTTAGTAGTCTCGCTAGCGGGGGGGTCCTACGAGCAGTACTTC. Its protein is CASSLVVSLAGGSYEQYF.

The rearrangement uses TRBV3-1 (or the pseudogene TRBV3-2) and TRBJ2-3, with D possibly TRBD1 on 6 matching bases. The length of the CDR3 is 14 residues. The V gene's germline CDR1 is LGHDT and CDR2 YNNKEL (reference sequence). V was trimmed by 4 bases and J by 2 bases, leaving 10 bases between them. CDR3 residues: CASSRDTDTDTQYF. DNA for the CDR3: TGTGCCAGCAGCCGGGACACCGACACAGATACGCAGTATTTT.

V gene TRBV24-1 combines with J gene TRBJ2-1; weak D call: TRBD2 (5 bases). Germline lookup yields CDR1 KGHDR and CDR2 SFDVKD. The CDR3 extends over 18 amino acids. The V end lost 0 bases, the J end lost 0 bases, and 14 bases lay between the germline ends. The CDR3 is CATSDLNLAGDSYNEQFF. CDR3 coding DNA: TGTGCCACCAGTGATTTGAACCTAGCAGGCGACTCCTACAATGAGCAGTTCTTC.